This T cell receptor (beta chain) originates from a study of blood T cell repertoires in COVID-19. Study-wide background: PBMCs, B-cell-depleted T cells, or T cells provided the cDNA or gDNA that made up the material.

Produced via immunoSEQ multiplex PCR; TCRdb's table is partial and in-frame only. This sample has fewer than 600,000 clones, with 70% to 90% found just once. The CDR3 sequence is 15 residues long. Germline-derived CDR1 and CDR2 are SGHRS and YFSETQ. With 6 bases clipped from V and 5 bases from J, the junction kept 8 bases outside the gene matches. The sample comprised PBMCs or T cells enriched from blood (not recorded which). This chain uses TRBV5-1 with TRBJ2-5; 12 positions agree with TRBD1. The sequence derives from a woman aged 35 to 49 who had recovered from COVID-19. The CDR3 DNA reads TGCGCCAGCAAATCCGGGACAGGGGGCGGGGAGACCCAGTACTTC. Translating it yields CASKSGTGGGETQYF.